The following is a TCR beta chain sequence with its context. The data are from a study of blood T cell repertoires in COVID-19. At the level of the study: PBMCs, B-cell-depleted T cells, or T cells provided the cDNA or gDNA that made up the material.

A Seattle source enrolled patients during active infection and followed them longitudinally. The V gene end was trimmed by 3 bases and the J gene end by 1 base; junction bases not matched to a gene: 6. Per the germline V gene, CDR1 is SGHTA and CDR2 is FQGNSA. The CDR3 runs to 17 residues. The method was immunoSEQ multiplex PCR; TCRdb's version includes in-frame clones alone and lacks a portion of them. This sample has 200,000 to 250,000 clones; 85% to 90% occur once, and the top ten carry 2% to 3%. This chain uses TRBV7-2 with TRBJ2-7; 13 bases align to TRBD2. This TCR was sampled from a man aged 25 to 40 with COVID-19, enrolled during active disease. The specimen sequenced was peripheral blood. Here the CDR3 DNA reads TGTGCCAGCAGCTTCAGGGGGACTAGCGGGGCGTCCTACGAGCAGTACTTC. Encoded protein: CASSFRGTSGASYEQYF.